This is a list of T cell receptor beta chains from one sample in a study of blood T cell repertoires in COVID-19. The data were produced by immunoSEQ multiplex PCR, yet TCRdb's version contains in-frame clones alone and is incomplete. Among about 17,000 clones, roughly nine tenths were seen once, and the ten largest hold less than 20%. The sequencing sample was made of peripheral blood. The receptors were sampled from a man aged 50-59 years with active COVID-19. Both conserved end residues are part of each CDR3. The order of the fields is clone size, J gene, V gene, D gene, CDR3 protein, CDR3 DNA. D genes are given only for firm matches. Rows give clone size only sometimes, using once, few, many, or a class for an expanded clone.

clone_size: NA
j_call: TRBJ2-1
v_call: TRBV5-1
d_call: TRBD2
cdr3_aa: CASSEREFADNEQFF
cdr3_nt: TGCGCCAGCAGCGAGCGGGAGTTTGCCGACAATGAGCAGTTCTTC

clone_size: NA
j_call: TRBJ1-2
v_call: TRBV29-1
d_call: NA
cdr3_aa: CSVYTPGHHGQNYGYTF
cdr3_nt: TGCAGCGTCTACACCCCGGGACACCACGGACAAAACTATGGCTACACCTTC

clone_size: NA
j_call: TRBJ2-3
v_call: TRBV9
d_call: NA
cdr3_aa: CASSVGSLTRSSTDTQYF
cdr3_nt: TGTGCCAGCAGCGTAGGGTCCTTGACTAGATCTAGCACAGATACGCAGTATTTT

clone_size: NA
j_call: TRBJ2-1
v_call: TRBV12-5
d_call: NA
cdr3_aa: CASGLVLSREQFF
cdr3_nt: TGTGCTAGTGGTTTGGTACTGTCGCGTGAGCAGTTCTTC

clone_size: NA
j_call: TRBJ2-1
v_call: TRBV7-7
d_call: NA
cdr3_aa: CASSLGPGMDEQFF
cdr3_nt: TGTGCTAGCAGCTTAGGGCCAGGGATGGATGAGCAGTTCTTC

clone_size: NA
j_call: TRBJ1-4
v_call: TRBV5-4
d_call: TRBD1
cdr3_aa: CASSLAGTGNEKLFF
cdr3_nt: TGTGCCAGCAGCTTGGCGGGGACAGGGAATGAAAAACTGTTTTTT

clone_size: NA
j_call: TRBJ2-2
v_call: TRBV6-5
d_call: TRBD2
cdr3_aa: CASLGLAENTGELFF
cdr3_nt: TGTGCCAGCCTGGGACTAGCGGAGAACACCGGGGAGCTGTTTTTT

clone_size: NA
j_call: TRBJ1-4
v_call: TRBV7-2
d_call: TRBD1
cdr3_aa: CASSLAGTGGEKLFF
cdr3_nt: TGTGCCAGCAGCTTAGCCGGGACAGGGGGTGAAAAACTGTTTTTT

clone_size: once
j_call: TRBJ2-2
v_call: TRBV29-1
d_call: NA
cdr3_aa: CSVADANRVGGELFF
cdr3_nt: TGCAGCGTTGCGGACGCAAACAGGGTTGGAGGGGAGCTGTTTTTT

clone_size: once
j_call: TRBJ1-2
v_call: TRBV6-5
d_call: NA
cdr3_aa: CASRPSGTSYGYTF
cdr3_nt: TGTGCCAGCAGGCCCTCCGGGACATCCTATGGCTACACCTTC

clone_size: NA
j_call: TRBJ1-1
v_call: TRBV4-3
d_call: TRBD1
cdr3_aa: CASSDQGQGGTEAFF
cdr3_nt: TGCGCCAGCAGCGACCAGGGACAGGGTGGTACTGAAGCTTTCTTT

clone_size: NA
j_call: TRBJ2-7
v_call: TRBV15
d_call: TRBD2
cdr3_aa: CATKTSGSYEQYF
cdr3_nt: TGTGCCACCAAGACTAGCGGGAGTTACGAGCAGTACTTC

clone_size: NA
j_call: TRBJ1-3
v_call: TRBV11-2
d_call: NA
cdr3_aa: CASSSRHFAGNTIYF
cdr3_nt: TGTGCCAGCAGCTCCAGGCATTTCGCCGGAAACACCATATATTTT

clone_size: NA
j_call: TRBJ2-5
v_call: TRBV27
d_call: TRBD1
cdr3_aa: CASSRTGGRRQETQYF
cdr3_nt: TGTGCCAGCAGTCGGACAGGGGGCCGGAGGCAAGAGACCCAGTACTTC

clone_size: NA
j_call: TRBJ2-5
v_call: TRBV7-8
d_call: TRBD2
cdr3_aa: CASSLGLAGVETQYF
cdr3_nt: TGTGCCAGCAGCCTGGGACTAGCGGGAGTGGAGACCCAGTACTTC

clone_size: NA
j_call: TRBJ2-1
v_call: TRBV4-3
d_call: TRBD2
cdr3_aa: CASSQDWAGAPYNEQFF
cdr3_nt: TGCGCCAGCAGCCAGGACTGGGCGGGAGCCCCCTACAATGAGCAGTTCTTC

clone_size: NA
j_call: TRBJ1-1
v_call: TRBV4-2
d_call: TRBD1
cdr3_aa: CASSQDSGQGKAFF
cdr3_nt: TGTGCCAGCAGCCAAGATTCCGGACAGGGGAAAGCTTTCTTT

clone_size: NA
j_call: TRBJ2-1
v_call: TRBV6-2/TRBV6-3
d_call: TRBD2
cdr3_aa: CASSSPSGSNEQFF
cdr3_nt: TGTGCCAGCAGCTCCCCTAGCGGCAGCAATGAGCAGTTCTTC